This T cell receptor beta chain was recorded in a study of shared clonotypes between healthy human individuals. Per the germline V gene, CDR1 is SGHAT and CDR2 is FQNNGV. J was trimmed by 2 bases and V by 1 base; bases with no gene match: 4. The CDR3 has 17 residues. Using immunoSEQ multiplex PCR, the repertoire was profiled, and TCRdb retains in-frame clones only, with some absent. The data show around 700,000 clones, roughly 70% seen once. The gene calls are TRBV11-2 and TRBJ2-5; 13 nucleotides align to TRBD2. The clonotype originates from a woman in her 30s in good health. Sequenced sample: memory CD4+ T cells sorted from blood. Subset given: CD45RA-negative fraction. Here the CDR3 DNA reads TGTGCCAGCAGCTTAGGACTAGCGGGAGGAGGGCAAGAGACCCAGTACTTC. Protein sequence: CASSLGLAGGGQETQYF. The variable domain in full, completed from reference TRBV11-2 and TRBJ2-5, reads EAGVAQSPRYKIIEKRQSVAFWCNPISGHATLYWYQQILGQGPKLLIQFQNNGVVDDSQLPKDRFSAERLKGVDSTLKIQPAKLEDSAVYLCASSLGLAGGGQETQYFGPGTRLLVL.